This T cell receptor (beta chain) is drawn from a study of T cell responses to AZD1222 COVID-19 vaccine. Overall study: Pooled together were second doses at about 4 or about 12 weeks. Study-wide results and caveats: In a largely white British group with more females than males, clonal diversity was possibly underestimated. The study found vaccine-associated CD4 TCRs spanning spike, dominant at 160-218 and 743-854. At study baseline, merely roughly 6 AZD1222 recipients were seropositive.

V dropped 7 bases and J dropped 3; count of bases not matched to a gene: 6. The V gene's germline CDR1 is MDHEN and CDR2 SYDVKM. The CDR3 has 14 amino acids. Some clones are missing from TCRdb's copy, which holds only in-frame ones; the method was immunoSEQ multiplex PCR. The sample has around 83,000 clones, 92% seen once. On this clone: Its cognate antigen is unknown.

The sequence came from an adult in good health. V usage is TRBV28 and J usage is TRBJ1-5; TRBD1 matches at 7 bases. The sample here was peripheral blood, taken on day 0 of AZD1222 vaccination. The CDR3 here is CASTPTGFNQPQHF. The CDR3 nucleotides are TGTGCCAGCACCCCGACAGGGTTCAATCAGCCCCAGCATTTT.